The 2 T cell receptor beta chains below come from one sample, sequenced in a study of type 1 regulatory T cells. TCRdb ran MiXCR on the reads and lists one entry per CDR3 protein. This sample has more than 60,000 distinct CDR3 sequences, with 62% found just once. The antigens of these receptors remain unknown. Sequencing input: cultured non-Tr1 T cells, either the whole culture or a sorted T cell fraction (not recorded which). The receptors come from a human donor in good health.

This clonotype was recorded a few times. V is TRBV4-1 and J is TRBJ2-2, with a weak D call TRBD1 (5 bases). V was pared by 0 bases and J by 2 bases, with 10 bases between. The CDR3 is 16 amino acids. Germline-derived CDR1 and CDR2 are MGHRA and YSYEKL. The CDR3: CASSQDRVANTGELFF. The DNA of the CDR3 is TGCGCCAGCAGCCAAGACAGGGTCGCAAACACCGGGGAGCTGTTTTTT.

J is TRBJ1-1 and V is TRBV10-3; no firm D call. V shed 0 bases and J shed 4 bases, with 12 bases lying between them. This CDR3 region has 15 residues. Germline V gene lookup returns CDR1 ENHRY and CDR2 SYGVKD. The CDR3, as DNA: TGTGCCATCAGTGAGTCGATTGGGGTTGGCACTGAAGCTTTCTTT. Translation: CAISESIGVGTEAFF.